Listed here are 32 T cell receptor beta chains from one sample, sequenced in a study of blood T cell repertoires in COVID-19. The data were produced by immunoSEQ multiplex PCR, yet TCRdb's version contains in-frame clones alone and is incomplete. The sample consists of 12,000 to 15,000 clones, over 65% of them appearing once. Sequenced material: peripheral blood. Receptor source: a man in his forties with active or convalescent COVID-19.

The chain joins TRBV3-1 (or the pseudogene TRBV3-2) to TRBJ2-3; D is possibly TRBD1 (5 bases). Germline V gives CDR1 LGHDT, CDR2 YNNKEL (reference sequence). The CDR3 spans 12 residues. Trimming took 3 bases from V and 5 from J, leaving 6 bases between them. The CDR3 coding sequence is TGTGCCAGCAGCCATCAGGGAGATACGCAGTATTTT. It specifies CASSHQGDTQYF.

V gene TRBV5-6 combines with J gene TRBJ1-1; the D is unclear. The CDR3 is made up of 11 amino acids. Per germline, CDR1 SGHDT and CDR2 YYEEEE. Trimming removed 5 bases from V and 4 bases from J, with 6 bases in between. The CDR3 bases are TGTGCCAGCAGTCGGGGCACTGAAGCTTTCTTT. Translating it yields CASSRGTEAFF.

The chain employs TRBV4-1 and TRBJ1-6; D not certain. V was clipped by 0 bases and J by 6 bases, with 6 bases between them. Per the germline V gene, CDR1 is MGHRA and CDR2 is YSYEKL. The CDR3 length is 14 residues. This CDR3 reads CASSQEVRNSPLHF. The CDR3 DNA reads TGCGCCAGCAGCCAAGAAGTGCGTAATTCACCCCTCCACTTT.

V and J are TRBV24-1 and TRBJ1-2; 10 bases are shared with TRBD1. The CDR3 consists of 16 residues. Germline values: CDR1 KGHDR, CDR2 SFDVKD. The V gene end was trimmed by 1 base and the J gene end by 4 bases; junction bases not matched to a gene: 5. Here the CDR3 reads CATSDFRRTGGYGYTF. The CDR3 region has the DNA TGTGCCACCAGTGATTTCAGGAGGACAGGGGGCTATGGCTACACCTTC.

This clone was picked up a small number of times. V is TRBV12-2 and J is TRBJ1-3. TRBV12-2 is designated a pseudogene. This CDR3 region has 14 residues. CDR3 coding DNA: TGTGCAAGTCGCTTAGCTGGAGGGGCAGACACCATATATTTT. This encodes CASRLAGGADTIYF.

The CDR3 sequence: CASRPMGGPSAYGYTF. The CDR3 bases are TGTGCCAGCCGACCCATGGGGGGGCCCTCGGCCTATGGCTACACCTTC. The chain links TRBV5-8 to TRBJ1-2, with D maybe TRBD1 (6 bases). The germline gives CDR1 SGHTS, CDR2 YDEGEE. The CDR3 contains 16 residues. V lost 7 bases to trimming and J lost 4 bases, with 23 bases between them.

The gene calls are TRBV19 and TRBJ1-4; 8 positions match TRBD1. Germline V gene sequence: CDR1 LNHDA, CDR2 SQIVND (reference sequence). Trimming at V came to 5 bases and at J to 4 bases, leaving 6 bases not matched to a gene. The CDR3 loop spans 15 amino acids. CDR3 in DNA: TGTGCCAGTAGTTTCTCGGGACAGGTTAATGAAAAACTGTTTTTT. Translated: CASSFSGQVNEKLFF.

This sequence joins TRBV4-1 and TRBJ1-3; 7 nucleotides align to TRBD1. The J segment lost 2 bases and the V segment lost 0 bases, leaving 4 bases of the junction unmatched. Germline lookup yields CDR1 MGHRA and CDR2 YSYEKL. CDR3 length equals 16 residues. In nucleotides, the CDR3 is TGCGCCAGCAGCCAAGAACAGGGGTGGGCTGGAAACACCATATATTTT. Amino acids: CASSQEQGWAGNTIYF.

In DNA, the CDR3 is TGTGCCAGCAGCGTAGAGCGGGGGGGTGGCGCTTACACAGATACGCAGTATTTT. Encoded protein: CASSVERGGGAYTDTQYF. V and J are TRBV9 and TRBJ2-3; 10 bases are a match to TRBD2. The CDR3 contains 18 residues. J gave up 2 bases and V 0 bases, and 9 bases lay outside the gene matches. The germline V gene encodes CDR1 SGDLS and CDR2 YYNGEE.

The DNA for the CDR3 is TGTGCCAGCATATCAGGGATCGGCCACAATGAGCAGTTCTTC. Amino acids: CASISGIGHNEQFF. This chain connects TRBV6-6 to TRBJ2-1; D perhaps matches TRBD1 (5 bases). Per the germline V gene, CDR1 is MNHNY and CDR2 is SVGAGI (reference sequence). The V gene lost 7 bases and the J gene lost 5 bases, with 15 bases spanning the gap. CDR3 size: 14 residues.

The chain combines TRBV5-8 with TRBJ2-5, with D unclear. V lost 1 base and J lost 4, with 11 bases in between. The CDR3 has 14 residues. Germline CDR1 and CDR2: SGHTS and YDEGEE. CDR3 sequence reads: CASSLRGSGETQYF. CDR3 bases: TGTGCCAGCAGCTTGAGAGGTTCCGGAGAGACCCAGTACTTC.

This chain connects TRBV4-1 to TRBJ1-1; possibly TRBD1 for D (6 bases). Germline CDR1 and CDR2: MGHRA and YSYEKL. The germline V and J ends were trimmed by 4 bases and 8 bases, with 20 bases remaining between them. The CDR3 consists of 15 residues. The CDR3 nucleotides read TGCGCCAGCAGCCCGACTAGCTATACCGGGACAGAAGCTTTCTTT. This encodes CASSPTSYTGTEAFF.

This chain uses TRBV4-1 with TRBJ2-1; D might be TRBD1 (6 bases). This CDR3 is 17 amino acids long. In germline, CDR1 is MGHRA, CDR2 YSYEKL. Trimming shortened V by 1 base and J by 6 bases, and 19 bases separated the two germline ends. CDR3 region: CASSQVPPGVGVNEQFF. The CDR3 coding sequence is TGCGCCAGCAGCCAAGTCCCCCCAGGGGTCGGTGTCAATGAGCAGTTCTTC.

The rearrangement links TRBV28 to TRBJ1-5; D gene ambiguous. The germline V and J ends were trimmed by 6 bases and 4 bases, with 16 bases remaining between them. Looked up from germline, CDR1 is MDHEN and CDR2 is SYDVKM. The CDR3 is 15 amino acids. CDR3 amino acids: CASSLPGKINQPQHF. Written as DNA, the CDR3 is TGTGCCAGCAGCTTACCGGGAAAAATAAATCAGCCCCAGCATTTT.

CDR3 residues: CASSGQGGQPQHF. The CDR3 nucleotides read TGTGCCAGCAGCGGACAGGGTGGTCAGCCCCAGCATTTT. The chain combines TRBV12-3 or TRBV12-4 with TRBJ1-5; TRBD1 matches 8 bases. V gave up 6 bases and J gave up 6 bases; unmatched junction bases: 4. The CDR3 spans 13 residues.

This chain connects TRBV9 to TRBJ2-5, with a weak D call TRBD2 (6 bases). Trimming took off 5 bases at V and 13 bases at J, with 15 bases between the two ends. Per the germline V gene, CDR1 is SGDLS and CDR2 is YYNGEE. This CDR3 has 11 residues. CDR3 protein: CASRSGSLMYF. The CDR3 DNA reads as TGTGCCAGCAGATCCGGGAGCCTCATGTACTTC. Variable domain in full (rest from reference TRBV9 and TRBJ2-5): DSGVTQTPKHLITATGQRVTLRCSPRSGDLSVYWYQQSLDQGLQFLIQYYNGEERAKGNILERFSAQQFPDLHSELNLSSLELGDSALYFCASRSGSLMYFGPGTRLLVL.

The rearrangement joins TRBV11-2 to TRBJ1-6; D not resolved. Germline V CDR1 and CDR2: SGHAT, FQNNGV. The CDR3 covers 15 residues. Trimming removed 1 base at V and 7 bases at J, with 11 bases between. CDR3: CASSLAAPPNSPLHF. The CDR3 DNA reads TGTGCCAGCAGCTTAGCAGCGCCCCCGAATTCACCCCTCCACTTT.

The chain carries TRBV2 and TRBJ2-7; D might be TRBD2 (5 bases). Germline lookup yields CDR1 SNHLY and CDR2 FYNNEI. The V end was cut by 8 bases, the J end by 2 bases, with 10 bases between. This CDR3 is built from 12 residues. The CDR3 protein is CASGRGTYEQYF. The CDR3 DNA sequence: TGTGCCAGCGGACGGGGAACCTACGAGCAGTACTTC. The full variable domain, with the rest looked up from reference TRBV2 and TRBJ2-7, is EPEVTQTPSHQVTQMGQEVILRCVPISNHLYFYWYRQILGQKVEFLVSFYNNEISEKSEIFDDQFSVERPDGSNFTLKIRSTKLEDSAMYFCASGRGTYEQYFGPGTRLTVT.

This chain uses TRBV3-1 (or the pseudogene TRBV3-2) with TRBJ2-7; TRBD2 matches 9 bases. Germline CDR1 reads LGHDT; CDR2 reads YNNKEL (reference sequence). This CDR3 is built from 19 residues. V gave up 1 base and J gave up 3 bases; unmatched junction bases: 16. CDR3: CASSQGFIPSSGDVYEQYF. The CDR3 DNA sequence: TGTGCCAGCAGCCAAGGTTTTATCCCGTCTAGCGGGGACGTCTACGAGCAGTACTTC.

The chain employs TRBV7-9 and TRBJ2-5; D remains ambiguous. The CDR3 sequence is 13 residues long. The V gene's germline CDR1 is SEHNR and CDR2 FQNEAQ (reference sequence). The ends were cut back, 3 bases at V and 4 bases at J, with 9 bases in the middle. CDR3 coding DNA: TGTGCCAGCAGCTTTCAGTTTTCAGAGACCCAGTACTTC. It yields the protein CASSFQFSETQYF.

The chain links TRBV27 to TRBJ2-3, with TRBD2 matching 12 bases. V dropped 5 bases and J dropped 5; count of bases not matched to a gene: 8. Germline loops: CDR1 MNHEY, CDR2 SMNVEV (reference sequence). The CDR3 length is 16 residues. The CDR3 DNA is TGTGCCAGCAGTCCTCGGCTAGCGGGGGGGGAAGATACGCAGTATTTT. This gives the protein CASSPRLAGGEDTQYF.

This chain joins TRBV7-9 and TRBJ1-5; the match to TRBD1 covers 9 bases. This CDR3 spans 17 amino acids. Per germline, CDR1 SEHNR and CDR2 FQNEAQ (reference sequence). The V segment lost 5 bases and the J segment 3 bases; nucleotides outside the gene matches: 11. The CDR3: CASSPGQGPVLNQPQHF. In DNA form, the CDR3 reads TGTGCCAGCAGCCCCGGACAGGGGCCGGTCCTCAATCAGCCCCAGCATTTT.

This clone was picked up a small number of times. The V gene is TRBV5-1, the J gene TRBJ2-3; 7 bases fit TRBD2. With 0 bases clipped from V and 2 bases from J, the junction kept 3 bases outside the gene matches. Germline-derived CDR1 and CDR2 are SGHRS and YFSETQ. The CDR3 has 15 residues. The CDR3 sequence is CASSLVGRVTDTQYF. CDR3 in DNA: TGCGCCAGCAGCTTGGTGGGGAGGGTCACAGATACGCAGTATTTT.

This clone was counted once. The V and J genes are TRBV11-3 and TRBJ1-1, with D perhaps matching TRBD1 (6 bases). Germline lookup yields CDR1 SGHNT and CDR2 YENEEA. This CDR3 region has 13 residues. V lost 5 bases and J 3 bases, leaving 10 bases between the germline ends. The DNA of the CDR3 is TGTGCCAGCAGCACAGGGTTGGACACTGAAGCTTTCTTT. It encodes CASSTGLDTEAFF.

The DNA of the CDR3 is TGCGCCAGCAGCTCCGGACAGGGCTCTAATGAAAAACTGTTTTTT. It is translated as CASSSGQGSNEKLFF. J is TRBJ1-4 and V is TRBV5-1; 8 bases are a match to TRBD1. V lost 3 bases and J lost 3; bases outside the gene matches: 4. CDR3 length equals 15 residues. The germline CDR1 and CDR2 sequences are SGHRS and YFSETQ.

The J gene is TRBJ2-6, the V gene TRBV4-3; D possibly corresponds to TRBD1 (5 bases). Deletions cut 2 bases from V and 0 bases from J, with 11 bases between. Germline V lookup: CDR1 LGHNA, CDR2 YSLEER. This CDR3 has 17 residues. Written as DNA, the CDR3 is TGCGCCAGCAGCCAACCCGACAGTGTCTCTGGGGCCAACGTCCTGACTTTC. Protein product: CASSQPDSVSGANVLTF.

This clone was picked up a small number of times. The chain recombines TRBV2 with TRBJ1-3; unclear D gene. CDR1 SNHLY and CDR2 FYNNEI come from the germline V gene. Trimming took off 4 bases at V and 1 base at J, with 11 bases between the two ends. CDR3 size: 15 residues. The CDR3 sequence: CASSVDRRSGNTIYF. CDR3 bases: TGTGCCAGCAGTGTAGATAGGAGGTCTGGAAACACCATATATTTT.

This clone was observed once. The gene calls are TRBV3-1 (or the pseudogene TRBV3-2) and TRBJ2-2, with a tentative D call TRBD1 (5 bases). Trimming cost V 2 bases and J 4 bases, with 14 bases left between them. Germline CDR1 LGHDT, CDR2 YNNKEL (reference sequence). This CDR3 spans 16 amino acids. CDR3 amino acids: CASSQLLGALTGELFF. CDR3 nucleotide sequence: TGTGCCAGCAGCCAATTGTTAGGGGCCCTCACCGGGGAGCTGTTTTTT.

This clone showed up just a few times. The rearrangement uses TRBV19 and TRBJ2-2; 12 bases agree with TRBD1. The CDR3 is 15 residues long. CDR1 and CDR2 from the germline V gene are LNHDA and SQIVND (reference sequence). J was trimmed by 3 bases and V by 10 bases; bases with no gene match: 6. The CDR3 sequence: CATGTGGHHTGELFF. DNA of the CDR3: TGTGCCACTGGGACAGGGGGCCATCACACCGGGGAGCTGTTTTTT.

The chain uses TRBV5-5 and TRBJ2-5; 7 positions match TRBD2. The CDR3 runs to 15 residues. Germline CDR1 reads SGHKS; CDR2 reads YYEKEE (reference sequence). J was trimmed by 5 bases and V by 5 bases; bases with no gene match: 12. The CDR3 sequence: CASRLSGNYEETQYF. The CDR3 region has the DNA TGTGCCAGCAGGTTGAGCGGGAACTACGAGGAGACCCAGTACTTC. The whole variable domain, remainder taken from reference TRBV5-5 and TRBJ2-5, is DAGVTQSPTHLIKTRGQQVTLRCSPISGHKSVSWYQQVLGQGPQFIFQYYEKEERGRGNFPDRFSARQFPNYSSELNVNALLLGDSALYLCASRLSGNYEETQYFGPGTRLLVL.

In this sample, this clone turned up once. This chain links TRBV2 with TRBJ1-1; possible D gene TRBD1, 6 bases. This CDR3 contains 13 residues. V lost 8 bases and J 6 bases, leaving 16 bases between the germline ends. Germline CDR1 is SNHLY and CDR2 is FYNNEI. The CDR3 nucleotides read TGTGCCAGCGCAGGGGTTGCCACCTCTGAAGCTTTCTTT. It translates to CASAGVATSEAFF.

Here the CDR3 reads CASSENLFSFTGGNQPQHF. CDR3 coding DNA: TGTGCCAGCAGTGAAAACCTCTTCTCTTTTACAGGGGGCAATCAGCCCCAGCATTTT. V gene TRBV6-1 combines with J gene TRBJ1-5, with TRBD1 matching over 7 bases. In germline, CDR1 is MNHNS, CDR2 SASEGT. V gave up 2 bases and J gave up 2 bases; unmatched junction bases: 15. The CDR3 spans 19 residues.